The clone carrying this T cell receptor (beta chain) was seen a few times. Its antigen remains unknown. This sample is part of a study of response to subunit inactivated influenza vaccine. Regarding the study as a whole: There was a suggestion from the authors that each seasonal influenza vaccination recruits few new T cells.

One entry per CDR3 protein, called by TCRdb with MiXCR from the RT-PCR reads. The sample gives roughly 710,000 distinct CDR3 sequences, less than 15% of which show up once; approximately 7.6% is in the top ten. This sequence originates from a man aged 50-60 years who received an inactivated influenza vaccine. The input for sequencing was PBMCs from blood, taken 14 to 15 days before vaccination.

CDR3 nucleotide sequence: TGCGCCAGCAGCCAAGACGTTAGCGGGGTTGAGACCCAGTACTTC. Translation: CASSQDVSGVETQYF. The chain is built from TRBV5-1 and TRBJ2-5; TRBD2 agrees at 8 bases. The V and J ends lost 4 bases and 5 bases, in that order; junction bases with no gene match: 10. Looked up from germline, CDR1 is SGHRS and CDR2 is YFSETQ. CDR3 length: 15 residues.